This is a list of T cell receptor beta chains from one sample in a study of blood T cell repertoires in COVID-19. Clones were sequenced by immunoSEQ multiplex PCR, and TCRdb holds only the in-frame ones, with some missing. This sample yields about 180,000 clones, of which 85% to 90% are seen a single time; 2.5% to 3.5% belongs to the top ten. The material sequenced was peripheral blood. The source is a woman in her thirties with active or convalescent COVID-19. The CDR3 runs from the conserved cysteine through the conserved F or W. The D gene is left open where the match is weak. Clone size is stated in some rows and not others, as once, few, many or a class when expanded.

len | d_gene | j_gene | v_gene | abundance | CDR3nt | CDR3aa
14 | TRBD2 | TRBJ2-1 | TRBV28 | . | TGTGCCAGCAGTAAACGACTAGCGGGATATGAGCAGTTCTTC | CASSKRLAGYEQFF
16 | TRBD2 | TRBJ2-2 | TRBV11-2 | . | TGTGCCAGCCCCCTGAAAGCGGGGGTTCACACCGGGGAGCTGTTTTTT | CASPLKAGVHTGELFF
12 | . | TRBJ2-1 | TRBV12-3/TRBV12-4 | . | TGTGCCAGCACCTCCGGGGGAAGAGGGCAGTTCTTC | CASTSGGRGQFF
15 | TRBD1 | TRBJ2-7 | TRBV27 | . | TGTGCCAGCAGTACGTCCCGGGACAGGGTATCCGAGCAGTACTTC | CASSTSRDRVSEQYF
16 | . | TRBJ1-5 | TRBV28 | . | TGTGCCAGCAGTGACGCGGGAGAGGGTAGCAATCAGCCCCAGCATTTT | CASSDAGEGSNQPQHF
12 | . | TRBJ2-1 | TRBV12-3/TRBV12-4 | . | TGTGCCAGCAGTTTCAGCGGGAATGAGCAGTTCTTC | CASSFSGNEQFF
13 | TRBD1 | TRBJ2-1 | TRBV27 | . | TGTGCCAGCCGGGACAGGGCCTACAATGAGCAGTTCTTC | CASRDRAYNEQFF
13 | . | TRBJ2-7 | TRBV2 | . | TGTGCCACCGGGTCAGTCAGCTCCTACGAGCAGTACTTC | CATGSVSSYEQYF
15 | TRBD2 | TRBJ2-1 | TRBV24-1 | . | TGTGCCACCAGTGACGGACTAGAGGGACTTGGGAAGCAGTTCTTC | CATSDGLEGLGKQFF
16 | . | TRBJ1-2 | TRBV24-1 | . | TGTGCCACCAGTGACCCGAGGGGGGGGACGAACTATGGCTACACCTTC | CATSDPRGGTNYGYTF
16 | . | TRBJ2-2 | TRBV9 | . | TGTGCCAGCAGCGTAAACAGGGCGGCGAACACCGGGGAGCTGTTTTTT | CASSVNRAANTGELFF
17 | TRBD2 | TRBJ2-7 | TRBV4-1 | . | TGCGCCAGCAGCCAATTCCTACTAGCGGGAGAACGTTACGAGCAGTACTTC | CASSQFLLAGERYEQYF
14 | . | TRBJ1-5 | TRBV2 | . | TGTGCCAGCAGGCCGTCCAGGGGCGGTGAGCCCCAGCATTTT | CASRPSRGGEPQHF
15 | . | TRBJ2-5 | TRBV2 | . | TGTGCCAGCAGTGAAGATTTGGGGGGCCAAGAGACCCAGTACTTC | CASSEDLGGQETQYF
12 | . | TRBJ1-2 | TRBV28 | . | TGTGCCGGATCTCAGACAGGCTATGGCTACACCTTC | CAGSQTGYGYTF
17 | TRBD1 | TRBJ1-6 | TRBV7-9 | . | TGTGCCAGCAGCTTTTCTGGGACAGGGGCGGGTGATTCACCCCTCCACTTT | CASSFSGTGAGDSPLHF
17 | TRBD2 | TRBJ2-1 | TRBV7-9 | . | TGTGCCAGCAGCCCCCGTGTGCGGGAGGCCACCTACAATGAGCAGTTCTTC | CASSPRVREATYNEQFF
17 | . | TRBJ1-1 | TRBV5-4 | . | TGTGCCAGCGCAGACTTGAGGGGCAGGGGCTCGAACACTGAAGCTTTCTTT | CASADLRGRGSNTEAFF
14 | TRBD1 | TRBJ1-6 | TRBV11-3 | . | TGTGCCAGCAGCCATACAGGGGGAACTTCACCCCTCCACTTT | CASSHTGGTSPLHF
15 | TRBD2 | TRBJ2-4 | TRBV4-1 | . | TGCGCCAGCAGCCAAGTTCTAGCGGGGGAAAACATTCAGTACTTC | CASSQVLAGENIQYF
15 | . | TRBJ1-5 | TRBV5-1 | . | TGCGCCAGCAGCTTGATAGGCGGGGCGGCTCAGCCCCAGCATTTT | CASSLIGGAAQPQHF
13 | . | TRBJ2-7 | TRBV24-1 | . | TGTGCCACCAGTGATGTCTACAGCTACGAGCAGTACTTC | CATSDVYSYEQYF
16 | TRBD2 | TRBJ2-3 | TRBV10-3 | . | TGTGCCATAAAGACCCCGGGACTAGCGGGCACAGATACGCAGTATTTT | CAIKTPGLAGTDTQYF
19 | TRBD1 | TRBJ1-5 | TRBV19 | few | TGTGCCAGTAGTACCCTAAAGAGTCCTGGGACAGCAAGGGGTCAGCCCCAGCATTTT | CASSTLKSPGTARGQPQHF
15 | TRBD1 | TRBJ1-1 | TRBV2 | . | TGTGCCAGCAGTGGGACAGGGGGGGCGGTTACTGAAGCTTTCTTT | CASSGTGGAVTEAFF
15 | TRBD2 | TRBJ2-1 | TRBV5-1 | . | TGCGCCAGCAGCACAACTAGCGGGAGCTACAATGAGCAGTTCTTC | CASSTTSGSYNEQFF
17 | TRBD1 | TRBJ1-3 | TRBV4-1 | . | TGCGCCAGCAGCCAAGATGCCACAGGGGGCTTCGGAAACACCATATATTTT | CASSQDATGGFGNTIYF
17 | TRBD1 | TRBJ2-2 | TRBV7-2 | . | TGTGCCAGCAGCTCGTACGGGACAGGGGCGAACACCGGGGAGCTGTTTTTT | CASSSYGTGANTGELFF
18 | . | TRBJ1-1 | TRBV27 | . | TGTGCCAGCAGTTTTAGGCCTCTCCCGGGGGGGGCGGTCACTGAAGCTTTCTTT | CASSFRPLPGGAVTEAFF
16 | TRBD1 | TRBJ1-5 | TRBV18 | . | TGTGCCAGCTCACCCAGGGACAGGGGAAGCAATCAGCCCCAGCATTTT | CASSPRDRGSNQPQHF
12 | TRBD1 | TRBJ2-7 | TRBV6-5 | once | TGTGCCAGCAGTTTGGACAGGTACGAGCAGTACTTC | CASSLDRYEQYF
20 | TRBD1 | TRBJ2-2 | TRBV24-1 | . | TGTGCCACCGGGGACTCATGGGACAGGGGCCCGGGATCGAACACCGGGGAGCTGTTTTTT | CATGDSWDRGPGSNTGELFF
14 | . | TRBJ1-5 | TRBV5-1 | . | TGCGCCAGCAGTGATGGACATATCAATCAGCCCCAGCATTTT | CASSDGHINQPQHF
14 | TRBD1 | TRBJ1-6 | TRBV11-3 | . | TGTGCCAGCAGCTCAGGGGGCCACGATGCACCCCTCCACTTT | CASSSGGHDAPLHF
15 | TRBD1 | TRBJ2-1 | TRBV29-1 | . | TGCAGCGTTGAAGATACCGGACAGGGGTGGGGTGAGCAGTTCTTC | CSVEDTGQGWGEQFF
14 | TRBD1 | TRBJ2-7 | TRBV14 | . | TGTGCCAGCAGCCAAGGACAGGGGAGGTACGAGCAGTACTTC | CASSQGQGRYEQYF
17 | TRBD1 | TRBJ1-5 | TRBV19 | . | TGTGCCAGTAGTATCCGGGACAGGGGACGTAACAATCAGCCCCAGCATTTT | CASSIRDRGRNNQPQHF
13 | . | TRBJ2-3 | TRBV15 | . | TGTGCCACCAGCAGAGTTTCTCCAGATACGCAGTATTTT | CATSRVSPDTQYF
12 | TRBD1 | TRBJ2-7 | TRBV6-5 | . | TGTGCCAGCAGACAGGGGTCCTACGAGCAGTACTTC | CASRQGSYEQYF
11 | . | TRBJ1-3 | TRBV9 | . | TGTGCCAGCAGCGTGGCAAACACCATATATTTT | CASSVANTIYF
14 | . | TRBJ2-7 | TRBV21-1 | . | TGTGCCAGCAGTCCGCAGGCCCCCTCCTACGAGCAGTACTTC | CASSPQAPSYEQYF
15 | TRBD2 | TRBJ2-5 | TRBV5-1 | . | TGCGCCAGCAGCTTTCCGGGAGGGCGTCAAGAGACCCAGTACTTC | CASSFPGGRQETQYF
14 | TRBD1 | TRBJ1-1 | TRBV6-5 | . | TGTGCCAGCAGTTACCACAGGGGTCTCACTGAAGCTTTCTTT | CASSYHRGLTEAFF
16 | . | TRBJ2-1 | TRBV5-1 | . | TGCGCCAGCAGCTTGACCGCCCTGGGACTTTACAATGAGCAGTTCTTC | CASSLTALGLYNEQFF
12 | . | TRBJ1-4 | TRBV2 | once | TGTGCCAGCACGGAGGTTACGGAAAAACTGTTTTTT | CASTEVTEKLFF
15 | TRBD2 | TRBJ2-7 | TRBV6-6 | . | TGTGCCAGCAGTTACTTACCGGGAGGGGGAGAAAGGCAGTACTTC | CASSYLPGGGERQYF
14 | TRBD1 | TRBJ1-5 | TRBV6-1 | . | TGTGCCAGCAGTGAACAGACAGGGATTGAGCCCCAGCATTTT | CASSEQTGIEPQHF
13 | TRBD2 | TRBJ2-3 | TRBV10-2 | few | TGCGCCAGCCTAGCGGGAGTCACAGATACGCAGTATTTT | CASLAGVTDTQYF
15 | TRBD2 | TRBJ2-1 | TRBV5-1 | . | TGCGCCAGCAGCCTCCTAGCGGGAGTACTCAATGAGCAGTTCTTC | CASSLLAGVLNEQFF
14 | . | TRBJ1-2 | TRBV5-1 | . | TGCGCCAGCAGCTTGGATTGGGGGCGGGATGGCTACACCTTC | CASSLDWGRDGYTF
13 | . | TRBJ2-3 | TRBV21-1 | . | TGTGCCAGCAGCGAGGGTTGGGAGGATACGCAGTATTTT | CASSEGWEDTQYF
16 | . | TRBJ2-1 | TRBV4-1 | once | TGCGCCAGCAGCCAGGAACGGACTACCACCTACAATGAGCAGTTCTTC | CASSQERTTTYNEQFF
15 | . | TRBJ1-2 | TRBV3-1/TRBV3-2 | . | TGTGCCAGCAGAAACTTGGCGGGGCAACCTTATGGCTACACCTTC | CASRNLAGQPYGYTF
18 | TRBD1 | TRBJ1-2 | TRBV7-9 | . | TGTGCCAGCAGCCGAACTTGGACAGGGGGCAATTCTAACTATGGCTACACCTTC | CASSRTWTGGNSNYGYTF